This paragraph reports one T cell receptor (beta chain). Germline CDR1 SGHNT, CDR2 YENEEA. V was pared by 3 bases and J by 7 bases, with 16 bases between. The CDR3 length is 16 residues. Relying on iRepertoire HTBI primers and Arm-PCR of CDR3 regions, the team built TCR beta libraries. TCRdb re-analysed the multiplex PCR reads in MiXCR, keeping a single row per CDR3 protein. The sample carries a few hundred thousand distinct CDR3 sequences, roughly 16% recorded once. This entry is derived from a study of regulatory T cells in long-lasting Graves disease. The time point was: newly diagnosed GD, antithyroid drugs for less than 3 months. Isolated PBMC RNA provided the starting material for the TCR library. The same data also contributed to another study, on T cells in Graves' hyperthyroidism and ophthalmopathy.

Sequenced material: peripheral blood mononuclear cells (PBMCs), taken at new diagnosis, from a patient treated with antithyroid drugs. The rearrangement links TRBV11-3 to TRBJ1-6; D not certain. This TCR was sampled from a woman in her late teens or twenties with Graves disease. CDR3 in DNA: TGTGCCAGCAGCTTTTTCTGTGACCCGGCCAATTCACCCCTCCACTTT. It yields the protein CASSFFCDPANSPLHF. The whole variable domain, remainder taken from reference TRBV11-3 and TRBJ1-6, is EAGVVQSPRYKIIEKKQPVAFWCNPISGHNTLYWYLQNLGQGPELLIRYENEEAVDDSQLPKDRFSAERLKGVDSTLKIQPAELGDSAVYLCASSFFCDPANSPLHFGNGTRLTVT.